This entry lists 5 T cell receptor beta chains sequenced from one sample in a study of molecular identifiers for immune sequencing clone quantification. TCRdb used MiXCR to reprocess the PCR reads, holding one entry per CDR3 protein. The repertoire consists of about 640,000 distinct CDR3 sequences, with 20% occurring once and the leading ten covering roughly 0.9%. Sequenced: naive CD8+ T cells from blood, with Jurkat cell RNA spiked in. Subset in this sample: FACS-sorted CD8+CD4-CCR7+CD45RA+ naive T cells. The source of these receptors is a human donor in good health. Some libraries in this study had Jurkat cell RNA spiked in.

This clonotype was observed a few times. V is TRBV11-2 and J is TRBJ1-4; TRBD1 might be the D (6 bases). The CDR3 runs to 15 residues. Trimming stripped 1 base from V and 11 bases from J, with 17 bases between. CDR1 is SGHAT and CDR2 is FQNNGV in the germline V gene. The CDR3 coding sequence is TGTGCCAGCAGCTTAGGATTTGGGGGCGTATCTAAACTGTTTTTT. Its protein product is CASSLGFGGVSKLFF.

This clonotype has a count of ten or more. This chain joins TRBV7-9 and TRBJ1-1; D not certain. There are 12 residues in the CDR3. Trimming removed 4 bases from V and 4 bases from J, with 7 bases in between. Per germline, CDR1 SEHNR and CDR2 FQNEAQ (reference sequence). As DNA, the CDR3 is TGTGCCAGCAGCTCGCCCAGCACTGAAGCTTTCTTT. This encodes CASSSPSTEAFF.

The gene calls are TRBV4-3 and TRBJ2-5; possibly TRBD2 for D (5 bases). This CDR3 has 14 amino acids. CDR1 and CDR2 from the germline V gene are LGHNA and YSLEER. The V end was cut by 4 bases, the J end by 5 bases, with 14 bases between. This CDR3 is CASSLRSGSETQYF. DNA for the CDR3: TGCGCCAGCAGCCTCAGGTCGGGGAGTGAGACCCAGTACTTC.

This clonotype has at least ten counts. This chain links TRBV9 with TRBJ1-4; D is perhaps TRBD1 (5 bases). The V gene's germline CDR1 is SGDLS and CDR2 YYNGEE. The ends were cut back, 3 bases at V and 7 bases at J, with 13 bases in the middle. This CDR3 comprises 14 residues. CDR3 nucleotides: TGTGCCAGCAGCGAGACAGCGATACGTGAAAAACTGTTTTTT. Translated, it gives CASSETAIREKLFF.

This clonotype occurred many times. The chain has TRBV6-6 and TRBJ2-2; 8 nucleotides line up with TRBD2. After removal of 8 bases from V and 5 bases from J, the junction contained 10 bases not matched to a gene. Germline V CDR1 and CDR2: MNHNY, SVGAGI (reference sequence). The CDR3 is 15 residues long. CDR3 residues: CASSQREGQTGELFF. The CDR3 nucleotides are TGTGCCAGCTCCCAACGGGAGGGACAAACCGGGGAGCTGTTTTTT.